These 3 T cell receptor beta chains share one sample of origin, sequenced in a study of blood T cell repertoires in COVID-19. The table came from immunoSEQ multiplex PCR; TCRdb's copy has only in-frame clones and leaves some out. The table records some 220,000 clones, about four fifths of them present only once. The sample was peripheral blood. These receptors were collected from a woman aged 60-75 years with acute or convalescent COVID-19.

The V call is TRBV13, the J call TRBJ2-7, with 11 bases identical to TRBD2. V lost 5 bases and J lost 2; bases outside the gene matches: 5. CDR1 PRHDT and CDR2 FYEKMQ come from the germline V gene (reference sequence). The length of the CDR3 is 15 residues. The DNA for the CDR3 is TGTGCCAGCAGCGGGCCGGGACTAGCGGCCTACGAGCAGTACTTC. It translates to CASSGPGLAAYEQYF.

The chain has TRBV6-5 and TRBJ1-2, with D unclear. V was cut by 2 bases and J by 0 bases, with 13 bases left in between. There are 16 residues in the CDR3. CDR1 MNHEY and CDR2 SVGAGI come from the germline V gene. CDR3 in DNA: TGTGCCAGCAGTTACGACACCGTGATGGCTAACTATGGCTACACCTTC. Protein product: CASSYDTVMANYGYTF.

The rearrangement joins TRBV27 to TRBJ2-7; D might be TRBD1 (5 bases). Trimming took 5 bases from V and 2 from J, leaving 10 bases between them. Germline loops: CDR1 MNHEY, CDR2 SMNVEV (reference sequence). The CDR3 totals 13 residues. The DNA of the CDR3 is TGTGCCAGCAGTCGTAGGGGAACCTACGAGCAGTACTTC. It codes for CASSRRGTYEQYF.